Presented here are 24 T cell receptor beta chains from one specimen sequenced in a study of shared clonotypes between healthy human individuals. As defined, naive CD8 cells were CD45RO-negative and positively selected for CCR7, with terminally differentiated effector memory CD45RA+ cells excluded. Libraries were prepared by immunoSEQ multiplex PCR; TCRdb keeps only in-frame clonotypes and omits some of them. This table holds about 2.1 million clones, 90% to 95% found once. Sequenced material: naive CD8+ T cells from PBMCs. The source is a young man in good health. Some clones in this sample may be carry-over from other donors' samples.

The rearrangement uses TRBV14 and TRBJ2-5; D unclear. V lost 4 bases, J lost 3 bases, and 12 bases lay in between. Germline lookup yields CDR1 SGHDN and CDR2 FVKESK. The CDR3 spans 14 residues. The CDR3 DNA reads TGTGCCAGCAGCCCCAAGGGTGGGGAAGAGACCCAGTACTTC. It specifies CASSPKGGEETQYF.

The chain links TRBV27 to TRBJ2-2; D gene unclear. Deletions cut 2 bases from V and 4 bases from J, with 8 bases between. CDR1 is MNHEY, CDR2 SMNVEV, per germline (reference sequence). This CDR3 spans 14 amino acids. Written as DNA, the CDR3 is TGTGCCAGCAGTTTAGTGGCGAGCACCGGGGAGCTGTTTTTT. Protein: CASSLVASTGELFF.

This clone occurred once. The chain links TRBV5-8 to TRBJ2-7, with D possibly being TRBD1 (6 bases). Trimming cost V 4 bases and J 2 bases, with 10 bases left between them. CDR3 length equals 13 residues. Germline loops: CDR1 SGHTS, CDR2 YDEGEE. CDR3 bases: TGTGCCAGCAGCACCGGACAGCCCTACGAGCAGTACTTC. Its translation: CASSTGQPYEQYF.

The V call is TRBV10-3, the J call TRBJ2-2, with D possibly matching TRBD1 (5 bases). Between the trimmed V and J ends, which lost 6 bases and 0 bases, there was a span of 17 bases. This CDR3 contains 17 residues. Germline V CDR1 and CDR2: ENHRY, SYGVKD. CDR3 DNA sequence: TGTGCCATCAGAAACTTGTTACAGGATGCGAACACCGGGGAGCTGTTTTTT. It yields the protein CAIRNLLQDANTGELFF.

The rearrangement links TRBV27 to TRBJ2-7; 10 nucleotides line up with TRBD1. This CDR3 has 15 residues. CDR1 MNHEY and CDR2 SMNVEV come from the germline V gene (reference sequence). V lost 5 bases to trimming and J lost 6 bases; unmatched junction nucleotides: 10. In nucleotides, the CDR3 is TGTGCCAGCAGTCCCGGTAGGGGGACAGGGGCCGAGCAGTACTTC. Translation: CASSPGRGTGAEQYF.

The chain links TRBV6-1 to TRBJ2-1; TRBD2 agrees at 7 bases. The V and J ends lost 11 bases and 4 bases, in that order; junction bases with no gene match: 8. The CDR3 totals 13 residues. From germline, CDR1 is MNHNS and CDR2 SASEGT. CDR3 bases: TGTGCCGGTTCTAGCGGAACATACAATGAGCAGTTCTTC. Translated: CAGSSGTYNEQFF.

This clone has just one count. The V and J genes are TRBV7-3 and TRBJ2-7; either TRBD1 or TRBD2 may fit D (6 bases each). The V end was cut by 1 base, the J end by 1 base, with 14 bases between. Germline values: CDR1 SGHTA, CDR2 FQGTGA. The length of the CDR3 is 16 residues. CDR3 DNA sequence: TGTGCCAGCAGCTTAAGAGGGGGGACGCCATCCTACGAGCAGTACTTC. This codes for CASSLRGGTPSYEQYF.

The chain links TRBV4-1 to TRBJ1-3, with D hard to call. The germline CDR1 and CDR2 sequences are MGHRA and YSYEKL. Trimming stripped 1 base from V and 5 bases from J, with 15 bases between. The CDR3 spans 16 residues. This CDR3 reads CASSQAQGPERNTIYF. CDR3 sequence (DNA): TGCGCCAGCAGCCAAGCACAAGGACCGGAAAGAAACACCATATATTTT.

This clone was counted once. The rearrangement links TRBV15 to TRBJ2-3, with 9 bases lining up with TRBD1. The CDR3 spans 15 residues. The germline V gene encodes CDR1 LNHNV and CDR2 YYDKDF (reference sequence). V was pared by 1 base and J by 4 bases, with 3 bases of the junction left unmatched. DNA for the CDR3: TGTGCCACCAGCAGAGCTGGACAGGGGCCAGATACGCAGTATTTT. Its protein is CATSRAGQGPDTQYF.

This chain uses TRBV6-1 with TRBJ2-1, with 8 bases lining up with TRBD2. Germline assignment: CDR1 MNHNS and CDR2 SASEGT. This CDR3 region has 15 residues. In DNA form, the CDR3 reads TGTTTCTCCTTAGCGGGACCGGGGATCTACAATGAGCAGTTCTTC. Translating it yields CFSLAGPGIYNEQFF.

The chain uses TRBV27 and TRBJ1-5, with a weak D call TRBD1 (5 bases). Between the trimmed V and J ends, which lost 5 bases and 2 bases, there was a span of 16 bases. There are 16 residues in the CDR3. CDR1 and CDR2 from the germline V gene are MNHEY and SMNVEV (reference sequence). For the CDR3, the DNA is TGTGCCAGCAGTCCCGCTGGGGGAGAAGGCAATCAGCCCCAGCATTTT. Translating it yields CASSPAGGEGNQPQHF.

The chain combines TRBV10-3 with TRBJ2-7; D unclear. In germline, CDR1 is ENHRY, CDR2 SYGVKD. The CDR3 loop spans 12 amino acids. The V end lost 8 bases, the J end lost 4 bases, and 12 bases lay between the germline ends. The CDR3, as DNA: TGTGCCATCTGCGACGATGATTACGAGCAGTACTTC. Protein product: CAICDDDYEQYF.

The V call is TRBV19, the J call TRBJ1-5; 8 bases are a match to TRBD1. The CDR3 length is 16 residues. Germline V lookup: CDR1 LNHDA, CDR2 SQIVND (reference sequence). V shed 5 bases, J shed 2 bases, and the junction held 8 bases outside the gene matches. Written as DNA, the CDR3 is TGTGCCAGTAGTGGACAGGGAGGGGCTGGCAATCAGCCCCAGCATTTT. The encoded protein is CASSGQGGAGNQPQHF.

The chain employs TRBV29-1 and TRBJ2-1; 9 bases match TRBD2. The germline gives CDR1 SQVTM, CDR2 ANQGSEA. Trimming cost V 2 bases and J 9 bases; bases outside gene matches: 14. The CDR3 totals 16 residues. The CDR3 reads CSVETLVGGRAGEQFF. CDR3 coding DNA: TGCAGCGTTGAAACTCTGGTTGGCGGGAGGGCGGGTGAGCAGTTCTTC.

The rearrangement links TRBV4-2 to TRBJ2-4; D remains unclear. The length of the CDR3 is 14 residues. V dropped 4 bases and J dropped 1 base, with 8 bases sitting between them. Germline V CDR1 and CDR2: LGHNA, YNFKEQ. The CDR3 nucleotides read TGTGCCAGCAGCCCCAGCATCGCCAAAAACATTCAGTACTTC. Its protein product is CASSPSIAKNIQYF.

This clone was picked up a small number of times. The CDR3 sequence: CASSTRTTGELFF. CDR3 DNA sequence: TGTGCCAGCAGTACCCGGACAACCGGGGAGCTGTTTTTT. The rearrangement links TRBV6-5 to TRBJ2-2; D may be TRBD1 (5 bases). CDR1 is MNHEY, CDR2 SVGAGI, per germline. V lost 5 bases, J lost 5 bases, and 9 bases lay in between. The CDR3 is 13 amino acids.

V is TRBV27 and J is TRBJ2-5, with TRBD1 matching over 7 bases. The germline V gene encodes CDR1 MNHEY and CDR2 SMNVEV (reference sequence). CDR3 length equals 15 residues. V lost 6 bases to trimming and J lost 2 bases; unmatched junction nucleotides: 9. For the CDR3, the DNA is TGTGCCAGCAGCCCTGACAGGGCCCGACAAGAGACCCAGTACTTC. It encodes CASSPDRARQETQYF.

This clone was seen only once. Other DNA sequences of this sample code for an identical CDR3. The chain uses TRBV7-9 and TRBJ1-2; D ambiguous. Germline assignment: CDR1 SEHNR and CDR2 FQNEAQ (reference sequence). Deletions cut 4 bases from V and 1 base from J, with 13 bases between. The CDR3 loop spans 15 amino acids. The CDR3: CASSSGQAVNYGYTF. The CDR3 DNA reads as TGTGCCAGCAGCTCCGGCCAGGCTGTTAACTATGGCTACACCTTC.

This clone has a single count. CDR3 bases: TGTGCCACTCGGGAAGATACGCAGTATTTT. Its protein product is CATREDTQYF. The chain is built from TRBV19 and TRBJ2-3; possibly TRBD2 for D (5 bases). This CDR3 comprises 10 residues. Germline values: CDR1 LNHDA, CDR2 SQIVND (reference sequence). The V end was cut by 10 bases, the J end by 5 bases, with 7 bases between.

V is TRBV19 and J is TRBJ2-7; D remains ambiguous. Germline assignment: CDR1 LNHDA and CDR2 SQIVND (reference sequence). The CDR3 has 15 amino acids. V lost 0 bases to trimming and J lost 4 bases, with 13 bases between them. DNA for the CDR3: TGTGCCAGTAGTATAGATCCTGGGAAGGTTTACGAGCAGTACTTC. Its protein is CASSIDPGKVYEQYF.

The CDR3 nucleotides are TGTGCCAGCAGCCCCAGCGTAGCGCGGGTGGAGACCCAGTACTTC. Translated, it gives CASSPSVARVETQYF. The rearrangement links TRBV7-9 to TRBJ2-5; D perhaps matches TRBD2 (5 bases). The CDR3 length is 15 residues. CDR1 and CDR2 from the germline V gene are SEHNR and FQNEAQ (reference sequence). Trimming took 5 bases from V and 5 from J, leaving 18 bases between them.

This chain links TRBV4-3 with TRBJ2-5, with D uncertain. This CDR3 is built from 13 residues. The germline CDR1 and CDR2 sequences are LGHNA and YSLEER. V was cut by 1 base and J by 4 bases, with 7 bases left in between. The CDR3, as DNA: TGCGCCAGCAGCCAAGGTTGGCGAGAGACCCAGTACTTC. Its protein is CASSQGWRETQYF.

The rearrangement links TRBV28 to TRBJ2-2; 7 nucleotides align to TRBD2. The CDR3 covers 15 residues. Germline CDR1 reads MDHEN; CDR2 reads SYDVKM. Losses at the gene ends were 6 bases for V and 5 bases for J; bases not matched to a gene: 9. The CDR3 coding sequence is TGTGCCAGCAGCCCACTTGCGGGAGAAACCGGGGAGCTGTTTTTT. Translation: CASSPLAGETGELFF.

The chain has TRBV19 and TRBJ2-5, with 7 bases fitting TRBD2. V dropped 3 bases and J dropped 3; count of bases not matched to a gene: 4. Germline-derived CDR1 and CDR2 are LNHDA and SQIVND (reference sequence). This CDR3 comprises 14 residues. The CDR3 nucleotides read TGTGCCAGTAGTATTAGGGACTATAAAGAGACCCAGTACTTC. Translated: CASSIRDYKETQYF.